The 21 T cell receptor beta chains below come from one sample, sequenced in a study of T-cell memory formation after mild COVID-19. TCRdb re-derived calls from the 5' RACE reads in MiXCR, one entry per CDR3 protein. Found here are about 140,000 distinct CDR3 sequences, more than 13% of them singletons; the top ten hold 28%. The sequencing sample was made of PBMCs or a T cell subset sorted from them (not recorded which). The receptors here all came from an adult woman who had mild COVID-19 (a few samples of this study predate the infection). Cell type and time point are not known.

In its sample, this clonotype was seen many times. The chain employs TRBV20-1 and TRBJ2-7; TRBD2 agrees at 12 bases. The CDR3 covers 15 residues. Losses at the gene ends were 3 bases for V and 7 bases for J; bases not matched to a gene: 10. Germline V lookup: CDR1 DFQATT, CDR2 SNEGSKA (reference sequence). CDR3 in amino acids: CSARRLAGEVGEQYF. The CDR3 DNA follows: TGCAGTGCTAGGAGACTAGCGGGAGAAGTTGGGGAGCAGTACTTC.

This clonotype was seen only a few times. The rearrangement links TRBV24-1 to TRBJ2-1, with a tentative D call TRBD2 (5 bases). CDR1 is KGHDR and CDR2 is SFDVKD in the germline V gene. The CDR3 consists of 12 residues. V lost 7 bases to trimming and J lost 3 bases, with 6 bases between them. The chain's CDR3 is CATSGNYNEQFF. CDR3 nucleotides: TGTGCCACCAGCGGGAACTACAATGAGCAGTTCTTC.

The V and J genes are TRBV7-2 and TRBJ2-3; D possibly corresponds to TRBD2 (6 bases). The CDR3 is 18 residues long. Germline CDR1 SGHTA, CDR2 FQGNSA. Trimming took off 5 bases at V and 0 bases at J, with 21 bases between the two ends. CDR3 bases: TGTGCCAGCAGCCCAAGCCCGCGGGACCTAGCAAGCACAGATACGCAGTATTTT. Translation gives CASSPSPRDLASTDTQYF. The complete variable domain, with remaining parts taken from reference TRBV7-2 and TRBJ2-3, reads GAGVSQSPSNKVTEKGKDVELRCDPISGHTALYWYRQSLGQGLEFLIYFQGNSAPDKSGLPSDRFSAERTGGSVSTLTIQRTQQEDSAVYLCASSPSPRDLASTDTQYFGPGTRLTVL.

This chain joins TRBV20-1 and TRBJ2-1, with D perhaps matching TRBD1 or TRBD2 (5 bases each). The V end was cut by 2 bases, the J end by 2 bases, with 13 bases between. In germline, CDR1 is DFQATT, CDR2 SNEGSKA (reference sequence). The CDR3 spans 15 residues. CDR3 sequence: CSARSLRDAYNEQFF. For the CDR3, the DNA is TGCAGTGCTAGATCACTCCGGGACGCCTACAATGAGCAGTTCTTC.

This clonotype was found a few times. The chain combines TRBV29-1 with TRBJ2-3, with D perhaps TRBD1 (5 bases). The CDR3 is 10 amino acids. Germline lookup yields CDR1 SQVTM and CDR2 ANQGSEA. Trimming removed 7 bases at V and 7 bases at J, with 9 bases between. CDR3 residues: CSATVYTQYF. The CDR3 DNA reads TGCAGCGCGACAGTTTATACGCAGTATTTT.

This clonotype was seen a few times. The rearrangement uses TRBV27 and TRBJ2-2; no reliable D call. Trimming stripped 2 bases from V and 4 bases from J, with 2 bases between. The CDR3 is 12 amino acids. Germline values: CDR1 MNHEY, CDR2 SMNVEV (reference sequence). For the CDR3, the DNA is TGTGCCAGCAGTTTACCCACCGGGGAGCTGTTTTTT. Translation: CASSLPTGELFF.

The CDR3 DNA follows: TGTGCCAGCAGCAAGGGGACTAGCGGCCAAGAGACCCAGTACTTC. This encodes CASSKGTSGQETQYF. This chain connects TRBV11-2 to TRBJ2-5, with 11 nucleotides matching TRBD2. CDR3 length equals 15 residues. Germline CDR1 is SGHAT and CDR2 is FQNNGV. J was trimmed by 1 base and V by 5 bases; bases with no gene match: 3.

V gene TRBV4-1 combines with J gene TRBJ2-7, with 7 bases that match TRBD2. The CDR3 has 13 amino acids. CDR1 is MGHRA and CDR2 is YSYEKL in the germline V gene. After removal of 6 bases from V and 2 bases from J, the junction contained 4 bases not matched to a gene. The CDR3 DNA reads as TGCGCCAGCAGGTCGGGGGGTCCCTACGAGCAGTACTTC. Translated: CASRSGGPYEQYF.

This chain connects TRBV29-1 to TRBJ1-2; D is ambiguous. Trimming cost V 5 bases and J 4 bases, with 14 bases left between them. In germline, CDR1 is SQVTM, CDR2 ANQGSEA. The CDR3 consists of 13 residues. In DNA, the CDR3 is TGCAGCGTTCAGCCCCACGAGAGCTATGGCTACACCTTC. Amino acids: CSVQPHESYGYTF.

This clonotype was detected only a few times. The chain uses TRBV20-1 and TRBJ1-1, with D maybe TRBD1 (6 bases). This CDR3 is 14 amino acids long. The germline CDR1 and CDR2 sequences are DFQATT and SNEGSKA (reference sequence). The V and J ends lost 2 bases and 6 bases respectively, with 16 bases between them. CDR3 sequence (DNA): TGCAGTGCTAGATACAGGGTTTATATCGCTGAAGCTTTCTTT. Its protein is CSARYRVYIAEAFF.

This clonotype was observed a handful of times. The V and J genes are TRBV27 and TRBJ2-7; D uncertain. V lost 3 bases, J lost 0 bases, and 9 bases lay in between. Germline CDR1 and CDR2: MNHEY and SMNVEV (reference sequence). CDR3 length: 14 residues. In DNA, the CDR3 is TGTGCCAGCAGTTTGGCTGGCGCCTCCTACGAGCAGTACTTC. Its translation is CASSLAGASYEQYF.

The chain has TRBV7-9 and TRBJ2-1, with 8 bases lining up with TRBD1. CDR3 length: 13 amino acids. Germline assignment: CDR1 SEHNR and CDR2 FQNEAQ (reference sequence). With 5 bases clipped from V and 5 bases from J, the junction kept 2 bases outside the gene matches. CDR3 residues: CASSGQGNNEQFF. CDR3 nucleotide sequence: TGTGCCAGCAGCGGACAGGGTAACAATGAGCAGTTCTTC.

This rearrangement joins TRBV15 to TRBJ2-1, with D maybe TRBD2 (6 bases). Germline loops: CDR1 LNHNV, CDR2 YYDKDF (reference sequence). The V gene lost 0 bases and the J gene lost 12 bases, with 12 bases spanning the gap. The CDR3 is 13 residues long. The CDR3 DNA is TGTGCCACCAGCAGAGATTCGGGGGATCTGCAGTTCTTC. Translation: CATSRDSGDLQFF.

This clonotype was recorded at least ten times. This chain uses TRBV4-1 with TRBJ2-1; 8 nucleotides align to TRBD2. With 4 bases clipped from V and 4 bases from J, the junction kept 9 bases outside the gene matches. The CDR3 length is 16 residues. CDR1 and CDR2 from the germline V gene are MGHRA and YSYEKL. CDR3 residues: CASSPRGAGEYNEQFF. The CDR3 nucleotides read TGCGCCAGCAGCCCGCGCGGAGCGGGGGAGTACAATGAGCAGTTCTTC.

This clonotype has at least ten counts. The CDR3 DNA reads TGTGCCAGCAGTGGGTGGACGGGACTAGCGGGAGGGCCGAACGAGCAGTACTTC. This gives the protein CASSGWTGLAGGPNEQYF. The rearrangement links TRBV25-1 to TRBJ2-7; 16 bases align to TRBD2. Germline loops: CDR1 MGHDK, CDR2 SYGVNS. The CDR3 is 18 residues long. The J segment lost 5 bases and the V segment lost 4 bases, leaving 11 bases of the junction unmatched.

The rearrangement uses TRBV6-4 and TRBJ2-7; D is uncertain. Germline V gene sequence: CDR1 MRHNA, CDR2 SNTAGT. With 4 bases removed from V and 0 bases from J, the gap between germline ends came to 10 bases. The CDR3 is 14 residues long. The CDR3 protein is CASSVTWGSYEQYF. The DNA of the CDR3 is TGTGCCAGCAGTGTCACCTGGGGCTCCTACGAGCAGTACTTC.

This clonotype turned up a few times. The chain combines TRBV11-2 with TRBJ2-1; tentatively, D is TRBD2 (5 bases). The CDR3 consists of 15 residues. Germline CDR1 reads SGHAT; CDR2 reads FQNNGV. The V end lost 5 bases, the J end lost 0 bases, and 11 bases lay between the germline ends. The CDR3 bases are TGTGCCAGCAGCGTGGACTTAAGCTCCTACAATGAGCAGTTCTTC. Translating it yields CASSVDLSSYNEQFF.

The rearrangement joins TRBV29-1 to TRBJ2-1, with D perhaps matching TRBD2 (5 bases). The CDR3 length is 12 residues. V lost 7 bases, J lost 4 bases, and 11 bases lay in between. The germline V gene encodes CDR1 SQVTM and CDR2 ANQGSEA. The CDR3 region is CSALEGYNEQFF. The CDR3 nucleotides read TGCAGCGCCCTAGAGGGATACAATGAGCAGTTCTTC.

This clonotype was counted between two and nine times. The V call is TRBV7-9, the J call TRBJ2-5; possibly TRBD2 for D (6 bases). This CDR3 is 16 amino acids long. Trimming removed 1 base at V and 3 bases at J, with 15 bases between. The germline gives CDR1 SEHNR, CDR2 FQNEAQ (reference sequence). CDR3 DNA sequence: TGTGCCAGCAGCTTAGTGGCGGGGATGCTCAAAGAGACCCAGTACTTC. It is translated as CASSLVAGMLKETQYF.

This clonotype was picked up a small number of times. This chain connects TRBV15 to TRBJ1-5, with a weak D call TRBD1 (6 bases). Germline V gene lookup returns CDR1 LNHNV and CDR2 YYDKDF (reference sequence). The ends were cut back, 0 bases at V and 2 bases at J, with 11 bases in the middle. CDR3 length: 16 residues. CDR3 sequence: CATSRDLGAGNQPQHF. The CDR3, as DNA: TGTGCCACCAGCAGAGATCTGGGGGCAGGCAATCAGCCCCAGCATTTT.

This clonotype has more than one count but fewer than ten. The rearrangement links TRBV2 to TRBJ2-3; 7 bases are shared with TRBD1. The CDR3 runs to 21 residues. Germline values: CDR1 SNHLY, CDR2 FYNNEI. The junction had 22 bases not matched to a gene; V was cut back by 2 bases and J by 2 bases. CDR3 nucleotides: TGTGCCAGCAGTGAAATTGTGGGACAGCACGACACAGTTCGTTCCACAGATACGCAGTATTTT. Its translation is CASSEIVGQHDTVRSTDTQYF.